This T cell receptor beta chain comes out of a study of technical replicates of blood from a few donors. Here immunoSEQ multiplex PCR was the method, and the copy in TCRdb shows in-frame clones only, minus some. The repertoire holds under 15,000 clones, over 70% seen once, with about 14% in the top ten. The V gene end was trimmed by 0 bases and the J gene end by 6 bases; junction bases not matched to a gene: 4. Germline CDR1 is SGHVS and CDR2 is FQNEAQ. The CDR3 spans 15 residues. The chain carries TRBV7-8 and TRBJ1-5; 8 bases line up with TRBD1. Specimen: PBMCs. This sequence originates from a human donor in good health. The CDR3 bases are TGTGCCAGCAGCTTAGCGAGGACAGGGTCTCAGCCCCAGCATTTT. Translation: CASSLARTGSQPQHF.